The T cell receptor beta chain under discussion was sequenced for a study of cytomegalovirus exposure and HLA in healthy donors. 13 Jbeta primers and 60 Vbeta primers were used for the PCR. Here immunoSEQ multiplex PCR was the method, and the copy in TCRdb shows in-frame clones only, minus some. The repertoire holds over 150,000 clones, less than 85% seen once, with under 5% in the top ten. The CDR3 runs 16 residues. The ends were cut back, 2 bases at V and 1 base at J, with 14 bases in the middle. CDR1 is KGHSH and CDR2 is LQKENI in the germline V gene. Every donor was a healthy person donating bone marrow. The study, taken as a whole, reports: Previous analysis showed most TCR beta V segments were productive about 87% or about 30% of the time. It emerged from a later analysis that several of the most significant clusters appeared to be linked to common viral pathogens. Cytomegalovirus-associated status was assigned to 164 TCR beta chains.

As for this clone: Its antigen remains unknown.

The sequence derives from a man aged 18 to 29 in good health and CMV-seronegative. The V and J genes are TRBV18 and TRBJ1-2, with a tentative D call TRBD1 (6 bases). The sequenced sample was PBMCs. CDR3 nucleotide sequence: TGTGCCAGCTCACCATTCGGGGGGGCTCTTAACTATGGCTACACCTTC. It translates to CASSPFGGALNYGYTF.